Listed below are T cell receptor beta chains from one sample, sequenced in a study of T cells in Graves' hyperthyroidism and ophthalmopathy. Each CDR3 protein is one row after TCRdb ran MiXCR on the multiplex PCR reads. This sample has a few hundred thousand distinct CDR3 sequences, with less than 20% found just once. The sample was blood. These receptors were collected from a woman under 40 with Graves' hyperthyroidism. Each CDR3 is given without its conserved first and last residue. Fields, in order: CDR3 protein, J gene, V gene, D gene. The D gene is left open where the match is weak.

CDR3 protein: ASSQTMPPYNEQF
J gene: TRBJ2-1
V gene: TRBV12-3/TRBV12-4
D gene: .

CDR3 protein: ASSRALGETQY
J gene: TRBJ2-5
V gene: TRBV6-1
D gene: .

CDR3 protein: ASSPPGLADYNEQF
J gene: TRBJ2-1
V gene: TRBV5-1
D gene: TRBD2

CDR3 protein: ASSYSNLPGANVLT
J gene: TRBJ2-6
V gene: TRBV6-2/TRBV6-3
D gene: .

CDR3 protein: ASRVTGTGYSNQPQH
J gene: TRBJ1-5
V gene: TRBV19
D gene: TRBD1

CDR3 protein: ASSLVDLRLTDTQY
J gene: TRBJ2-3
V gene: TRBV5-1
D gene: .

CDR3 protein: ASSLGSEETQY
J gene: TRBJ2-5
V gene: TRBV11-3
D gene: .

CDR3 protein: ASSLHRGRGGELF
J gene: TRBJ2-2
V gene: TRBV28
D gene: TRBD1

CDR3 protein: ASSFDLNTGELF
J gene: TRBJ2-2
V gene: TRBV11-3
D gene: .

CDR3 protein: ASTDSDGVRETQY
J gene: TRBJ2-5
V gene: TRBV10-2
D gene: .

CDR3 protein: SANAGRAEPQH
J gene: TRBJ1-5
V gene: TRBV20-1
D gene: .

CDR3 protein: SVEDRGTNHGELF
J gene: TRBJ2-2
V gene: TRBV29-1
D gene: .

CDR3 protein: ATSRDIPRLGSDQPQH
J gene: TRBJ1-5
V gene: TRBV15
D gene: .

CDR3 protein: ASGPGTPMNTEAF
J gene: TRBJ1-1
V gene: TRBV12-5
D gene: .

CDR3 protein: ASSPNGPGKRNTEAF
J gene: TRBJ1-1
V gene: TRBV3-1
D gene: .

CDR3 protein: ASSWHSNQPQH
J gene: TRBJ1-5
V gene: TRBV7-2
D gene: .

CDR3 protein: ASTPRGSGELF
J gene: TRBJ2-2
V gene: TRBV19
D gene: .

CDR3 protein: ASSHQPGTGNTEAF
J gene: TRBJ1-1
V gene: TRBV3-1
D gene: .